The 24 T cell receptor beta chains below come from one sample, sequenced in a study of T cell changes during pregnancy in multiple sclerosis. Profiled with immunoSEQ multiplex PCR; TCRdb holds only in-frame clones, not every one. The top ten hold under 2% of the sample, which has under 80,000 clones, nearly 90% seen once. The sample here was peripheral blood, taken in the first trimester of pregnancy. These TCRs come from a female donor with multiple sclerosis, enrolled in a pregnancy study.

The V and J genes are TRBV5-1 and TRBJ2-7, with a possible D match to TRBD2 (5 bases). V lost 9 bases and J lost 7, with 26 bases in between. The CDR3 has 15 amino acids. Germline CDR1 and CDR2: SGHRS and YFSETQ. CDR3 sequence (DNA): TGCGCCACCGCGATGTATTCGGGGTCACCTTGGGAGCAGTACTTC. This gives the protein CATAMYSGSPWEQYF.

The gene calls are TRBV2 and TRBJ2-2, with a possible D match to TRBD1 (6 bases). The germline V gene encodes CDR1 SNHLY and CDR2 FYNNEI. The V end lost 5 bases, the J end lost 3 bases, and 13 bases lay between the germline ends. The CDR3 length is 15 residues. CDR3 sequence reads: CASSSDRGYTGELFF. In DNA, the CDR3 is TGTGCCAGCAGTTCGGACAGAGGGTACACCGGGGAGCTGTTTTTT.

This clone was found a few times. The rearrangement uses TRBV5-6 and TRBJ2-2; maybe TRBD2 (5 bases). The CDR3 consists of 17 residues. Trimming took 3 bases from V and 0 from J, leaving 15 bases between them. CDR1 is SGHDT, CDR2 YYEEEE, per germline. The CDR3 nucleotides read TGTGCCAGCAGCTCACCCGAGGGCCTCACGAACACCGGGGAGCTGTTTTTT. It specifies CASSSPEGLTNTGELFF.

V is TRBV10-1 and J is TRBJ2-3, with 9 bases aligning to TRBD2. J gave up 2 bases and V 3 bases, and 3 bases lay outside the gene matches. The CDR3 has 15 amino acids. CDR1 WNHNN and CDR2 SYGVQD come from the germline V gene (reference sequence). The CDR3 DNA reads TGCGCCAGCAGTGACCCTAGCGGGGACACAGATACGCAGTATTTT. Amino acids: CASSDPSGDTDTQYF.

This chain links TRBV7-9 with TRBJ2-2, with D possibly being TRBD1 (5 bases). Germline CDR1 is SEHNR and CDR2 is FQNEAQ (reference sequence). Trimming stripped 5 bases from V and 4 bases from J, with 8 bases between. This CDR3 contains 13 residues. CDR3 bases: TGTGCCAGCAGCCCCAGGGCCACCGGGGAGCTGTTTTTT. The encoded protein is CASSPRATGELFF.

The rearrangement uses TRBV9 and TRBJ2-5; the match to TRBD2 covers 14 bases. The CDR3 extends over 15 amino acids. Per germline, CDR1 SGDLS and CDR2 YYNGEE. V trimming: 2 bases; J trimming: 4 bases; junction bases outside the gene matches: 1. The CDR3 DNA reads TGTGCCAGCAGCGTGGGACTAGCGGGAGCAGAGACCCAGTACTTC. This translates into CASSVGLAGAETQYF.

In DNA, the CDR3 is TGTGCCAGCAGCTTATCTTACAGGATCAGCTCTGGAAACACCATATATTTT. Encoded protein: CASSLSYRISSGNTIYF. This chain joins TRBV7-2 and TRBJ1-3; perhaps TRBD1 as D (5 bases). V lost 2 bases, J lost 0 bases, and 14 bases lay in between. Per germline, CDR1 SGHTA and CDR2 FQGNSA. This CDR3 spans 17 amino acids.

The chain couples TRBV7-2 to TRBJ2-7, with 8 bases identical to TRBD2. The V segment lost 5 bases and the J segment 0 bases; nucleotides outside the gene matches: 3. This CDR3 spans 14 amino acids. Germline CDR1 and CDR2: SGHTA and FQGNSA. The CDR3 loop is CASSRTSTSYEQYF. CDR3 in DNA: TGTGCCAGCAGCAGGACTAGCACCTCCTACGAGCAGTACTTC.

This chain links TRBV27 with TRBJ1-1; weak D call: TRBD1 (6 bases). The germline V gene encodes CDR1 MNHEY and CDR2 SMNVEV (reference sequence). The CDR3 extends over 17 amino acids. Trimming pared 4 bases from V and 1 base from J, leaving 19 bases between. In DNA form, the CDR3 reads TGTGCCAGCAGTTCGCTGGGGACAAGGCGCGGGAACACTGAAGCTTTCTTT. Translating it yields CASSSLGTRRGNTEAFF.

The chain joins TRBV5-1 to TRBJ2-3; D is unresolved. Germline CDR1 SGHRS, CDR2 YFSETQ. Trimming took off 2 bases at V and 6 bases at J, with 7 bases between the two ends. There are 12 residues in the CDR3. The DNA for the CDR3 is TGCGCCAGCAGCTTAAACTCGGATACGCAGTATTTT. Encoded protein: CASSLNSDTQYF.

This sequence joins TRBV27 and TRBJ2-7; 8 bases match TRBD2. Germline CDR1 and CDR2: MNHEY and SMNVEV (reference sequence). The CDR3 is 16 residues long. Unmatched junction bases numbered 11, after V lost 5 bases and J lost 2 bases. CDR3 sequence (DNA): TGTGCCAGCAGTCCATCCGGGGGGGAGCATCCCTACGAGCAGTACTTC. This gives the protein CASSPSGGEHPYEQYF.

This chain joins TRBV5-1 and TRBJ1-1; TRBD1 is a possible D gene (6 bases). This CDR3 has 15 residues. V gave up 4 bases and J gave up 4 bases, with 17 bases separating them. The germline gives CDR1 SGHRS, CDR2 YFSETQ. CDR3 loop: CASSIPTGRSTEAFF. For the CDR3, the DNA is TGCGCCAGCAGCATACCTACAGGGCGTAGCACTGAAGCTTTCTTT.

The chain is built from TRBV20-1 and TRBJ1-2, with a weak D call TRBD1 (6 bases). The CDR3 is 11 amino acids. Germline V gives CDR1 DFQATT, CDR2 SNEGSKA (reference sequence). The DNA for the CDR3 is TGCATAATCCCAGGGGACTATGGCTACACCTTC. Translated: CIIPGDYGYTF.

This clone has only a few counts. The CDR3 loop is CASSPRAGDYGYTF. CDR3 DNA: TGTGCCAGCTCACCACGTGCGGGCGACTATGGCTACACCTTC. The V call is TRBV18, the J call TRBJ1-2; D is unclear. The length of the CDR3 is 14 residues. The V gene lost 1 base and the J gene lost 3 bases, with 9 bases spanning the gap. Germline values: CDR1 KGHSH, CDR2 LQKENI.

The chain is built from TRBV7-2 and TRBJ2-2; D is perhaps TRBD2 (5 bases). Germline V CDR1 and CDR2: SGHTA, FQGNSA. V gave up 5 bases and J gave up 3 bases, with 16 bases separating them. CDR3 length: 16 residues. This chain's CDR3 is CASSRPPTRDTGELFF. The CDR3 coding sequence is TGTGCCAGCAGCCGGCCCCCTACGCGGGACACCGGGGAGCTGTTTTTT. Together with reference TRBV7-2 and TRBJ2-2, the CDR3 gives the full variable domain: GAGVSQSPSNKVTEKGKDVELRCDPISGHTALYWYRQSLGQGLEFLIYFQGNSAPDKSGLPSDRFSAERTGGSVSTLTIQRTQQEDSAVYLCASSRPPTRDTGELFFGEGSRLTVL.

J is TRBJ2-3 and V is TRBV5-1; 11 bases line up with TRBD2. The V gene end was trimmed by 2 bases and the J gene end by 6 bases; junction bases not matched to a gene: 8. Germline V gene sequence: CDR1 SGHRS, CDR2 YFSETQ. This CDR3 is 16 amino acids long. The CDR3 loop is CASSLLAGASTDTQYF. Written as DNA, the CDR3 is TGCGCCAGCAGCTTACTAGCGGGAGCTTCCACGGATACGCAGTATTTT.

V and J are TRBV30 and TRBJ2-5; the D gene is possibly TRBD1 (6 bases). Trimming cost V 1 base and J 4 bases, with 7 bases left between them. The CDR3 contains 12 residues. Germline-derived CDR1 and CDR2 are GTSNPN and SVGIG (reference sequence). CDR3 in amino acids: CAWSAGAETQYF. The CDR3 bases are TGTGCCTGGAGTGCAGGGGCAGAGACCCAGTACTTC.

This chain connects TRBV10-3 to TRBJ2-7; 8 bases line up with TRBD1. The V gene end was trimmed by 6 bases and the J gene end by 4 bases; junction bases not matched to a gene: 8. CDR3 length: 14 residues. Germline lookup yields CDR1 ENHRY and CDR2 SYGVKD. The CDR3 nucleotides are TGTGCCATCAGCGCCGGGACAGGTGGGTACGAGCAGTACTTC. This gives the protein CAISAGTGGYEQYF.

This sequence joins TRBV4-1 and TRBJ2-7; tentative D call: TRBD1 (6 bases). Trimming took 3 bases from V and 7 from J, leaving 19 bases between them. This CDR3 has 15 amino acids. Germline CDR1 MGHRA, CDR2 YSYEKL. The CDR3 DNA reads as TGCGCCAGCAGCCAGGAAACAGGGCCCTACGAGGAGCAGTACTTC. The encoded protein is CASSQETGPYEEQYF.

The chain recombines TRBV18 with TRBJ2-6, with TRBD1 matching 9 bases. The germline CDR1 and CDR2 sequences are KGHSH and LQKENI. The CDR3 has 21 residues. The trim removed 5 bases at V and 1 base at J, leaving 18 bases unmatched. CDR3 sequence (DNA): TGTGCCAGCTCATCTTTGTCAACAGGGGGCGCAGTGACTTCTGGGGCCAACGTCCTGACTTTC. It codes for CASSSLSTGGAVTSGANVLTF.

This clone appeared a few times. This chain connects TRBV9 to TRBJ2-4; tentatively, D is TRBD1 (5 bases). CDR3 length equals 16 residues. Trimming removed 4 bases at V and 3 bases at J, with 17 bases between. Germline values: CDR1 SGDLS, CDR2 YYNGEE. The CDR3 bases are TGTGCCAGCAGCCCCCCGGAGCAGGGCGGCAAAAACATTCAGTACTTC. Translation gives CASSPPEQGGKNIQYF.

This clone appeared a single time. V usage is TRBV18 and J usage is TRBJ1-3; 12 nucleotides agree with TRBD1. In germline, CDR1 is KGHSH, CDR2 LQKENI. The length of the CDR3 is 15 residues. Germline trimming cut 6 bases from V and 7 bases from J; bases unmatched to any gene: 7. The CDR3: CASSRGQGALNTIYF. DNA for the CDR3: TGTGCCAGCTCCCGGGGACAGGGGGCATTGAACACCATATATTTT.

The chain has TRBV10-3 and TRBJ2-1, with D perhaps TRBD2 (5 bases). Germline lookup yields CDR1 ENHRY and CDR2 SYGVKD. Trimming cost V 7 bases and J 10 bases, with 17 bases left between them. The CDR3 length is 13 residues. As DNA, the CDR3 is TGTGCCATCAAGCCGGACTCCCCCCCGGAGCAGTTCTTC. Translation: CAIKPDSPPEQFF.

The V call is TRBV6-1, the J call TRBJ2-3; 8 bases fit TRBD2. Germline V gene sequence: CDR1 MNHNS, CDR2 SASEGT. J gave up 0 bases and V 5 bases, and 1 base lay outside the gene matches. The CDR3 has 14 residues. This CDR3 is CASSLAGSTDTQYF. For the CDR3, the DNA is TGTGCCAGCAGTCTAGCGGGCAGCACAGATACGCAGTATTTT.